These 16 T cell receptor beta chains came from one sample sequenced in a study of blood T cell repertoires in COVID-19. Clones were sequenced by immunoSEQ multiplex PCR, and TCRdb holds only the in-frame ones, with some missing. Of 63,000 or so clones listed, roughly 80% were seen once; the top ten hold approximately 12%. Sequenced material: peripheral blood. These receptors were obtained from a human donor in a cohort sampled during active COVID-19.

This clone is termed medium-sized (0.01 to 0.1%). The rearrangement links TRBV5-1 to TRBJ2-1; D uncertain. In germline, CDR1 is SGHRS, CDR2 YFSETQ. The CDR3 runs to 14 residues. V was pared by 4 bases and J by 5 bases, with 13 bases between. The CDR3 reads CASSSIEVHNEQFF. CDR3 in DNA: TGCGCCAGCAGCAGCATCGAAGTTCACAATGAGCAGTTCTTC.

CDR3 bases: TGTGCCAGCAGCCCAGGACTAGCGCCTTCCTACGAGCAGTACTTC. Its translation: CASSPGLAPSYEQYF. This sequence joins TRBV6-2 or TRBV6-3 and TRBJ2-7; 9 nucleotides agree with TRBD2. Germline V gene data show CDR1 as MNHEY and CDR2 as SVGEGT. The CDR3 contains 15 residues. V lost 6 bases, J lost 1 base, and 7 bases stayed unmatched.

The chain employs TRBV5-1 and TRBJ2-7; 10 bases are shared with TRBD1. This CDR3 has 15 residues. Unmatched junction bases numbered 7, after V lost 4 bases and J lost 3 bases. Germline lookup yields CDR1 SGHRS and CDR2 YFSETQ. CDR3 bases: TGCGCCAGCAGCGTGTGGGGGACAGGGGACTACGAGCAGTACTTC. Encoded protein: CASSVWGTGDYEQYF.

V and J are TRBV18 and TRBJ2-7; 13 bases fit TRBD2. Germline V lookup: CDR1 KGHSH, CDR2 LQKENI. The CDR3 has 15 amino acids. The trim removed 2 bases at V and 6 bases at J, leaving 4 bases unmatched. CDR3 residues: CASSPGTSGISEQYF. CDR3 DNA sequence: TGTGCCAGCTCACCAGGGACTAGCGGGATCAGCGAGCAGTACTTC. Drawing the rest from reference TRBV18 and TRBJ2-7, the complete variable domain is NAGVMQNPRHLVRRRGQEARLRCSPMKGHSHVYWYRQLPEEGLKFMVYLQKENIIDESGMPKERFSAEFPKEGPSILRIQQVVRGDSAAYFCASSPGTSGISEQYFGPGTRLTVT.

The chain couples TRBV21-1 to TRBJ1-2; TRBD1 is the table's D call and was not checked against the DNA. TRBV21-1 is a recognized pseudogene. This CDR3 comprises 18 residues. The CDR3 region has the DNA TGTGCCAGCAGCCCGAAGGACAGGGGCCCCGAAGCTAACTATGGCTACACCTTC. It translates to CASSPKDRGPEANYGYTF.

The chain is built from TRBV19 and TRBJ1-2, with unresolved D. CDR3 size: 14 residues. Germline CDR1 is LNHDA and CDR2 is SQIVND (reference sequence). V lost 9 bases to trimming and J lost 2 bases, with 16 bases between them. This CDR3 reads CARTPSPLNYGYTF. The CDR3 DNA is TGTGCCAGGACACCCTCTCCTCTCAACTATGGCTACACCTTC. The whole variable domain, remainder taken from reference TRBV19 and TRBJ1-2, is DGGITQSPKYLFRKEGQNVTLSCEQNLNHDAMYWYRQDPGQGLRLIYYSQIVNDFQKGDIAEGYSVSREKKESFPLTVTSAQKNPTAFYLCARTPSPLNYGYTFGSGTRLTVV.

The V and J genes are TRBV2 and TRBJ1-1, with 7 positions matching TRBD1. The CDR3 totals 13 residues. V lost 6 bases and J lost 1; bases outside the gene matches: 2. The germline gives CDR1 SNHLY, CDR2 FYNNEI. The DNA for the CDR3 is TGTGCCAGCAGGACAGGGAGGAACACTGAAGCTTTCTTT. Protein product: CASRTGRNTEAFF. Looking up the rest from reference TRBV2 and TRBJ1-1 gives the full variable domain: EPEVTQTPSHQVTQMGQEVILRCVPISNHLYFYWYRQILGQKVEFLVSFYNNEISEKSEIFDDQFSVERPDGSNFTLKIRSTKLEDSAMYFCASRTGRNTEAFFGQGTRLTVV.

The chain combines TRBV2 with TRBJ1-2, with TRBD1 matching over 9 bases. V shed 7 bases and J 2 bases; nucleotides not matched to a gene: 2. This CDR3 is 13 amino acids long. The germline V gene has CDR1 SNHLY and CDR2 FYNNEI. CDR3 sequence: CASIQGANYGYTF. The CDR3, as DNA: TGTGCCAGCATACAGGGGGCGAACTATGGCTACACCTTC.

The rearrangement uses TRBV10-2 and TRBJ2-7; 10 bases are shared with TRBD2. CDR1 and CDR2 from the germline V gene are WSHSY and SAAADI. J gave up 4 bases and V 5 bases, and 5 bases lay outside the gene matches. The CDR3 has 14 residues. The CDR3 loop reads CASSTLAGFYEQYF. Written as DNA, the CDR3 is TGCGCCAGCAGTACACTAGCGGGATTTTACGAGCAGTACTTC.

This chain joins TRBV7-9 and TRBJ2-2; 14 bases are shared with TRBD2. Germline V lookup: CDR1 SEHNR, CDR2 FQNEAQ (reference sequence). The junction had 8 bases not matched to a gene; V was cut back by 4 bases and J by 4 bases. The CDR3 is 18 residues long. The CDR3 is CASSSRLAGGPGTGELFF. The CDR3 region has the DNA TGTGCCAGCAGCTCAAGACTAGCGGGAGGGCCCGGCACCGGGGAGCTGTTTTTT.

The V call is TRBV30, the J call TRBJ1-2; D is undetermined. The length of the CDR3 is 13 residues. V shed 1 base and J shed 4 bases, with 10 bases lying between them. CDR1 and CDR2 from the germline V gene are GTSNPN and SVGIG (reference sequence). The CDR3 spells CAWSARGIYGYTF. The CDR3 DNA is TGTGCCTGGAGTGCCCGGGGAATCTATGGCTACACCTTC. Full variable domain (missing parts from reference TRBV30 and TRBJ1-2): SQTIHQWPATLVQPVGSPLSLECTVEGTSNPNLYWYRQAAGRGLQLLFYSVGIGQISSEVPQNLSASRPQDRQFILSSKKLLLSDSGFYLCAWSARGIYGYTFGSGTRLTVV.

The CDR3 DNA sequence: TGTGCCAGCAGCTTGGGGAGGGAGACTAGCGGGAAAATCGGGGAGCTGTTTTTT. Its protein product is CASSLGRETSGKIGELFF. V is TRBV5-4 and J is TRBJ2-2; 11 positions match TRBD2. The CDR3 spans 18 residues. V shed 0 bases, J shed 7 bases, and the junction held 11 bases outside the gene matches. Germline loops: CDR1 SGHNT, CDR2 YYREEE (reference sequence).

This clone was seen a handful of times. The CDR3 nucleotides read TGTGCCAGTAGTATCGGGACAGGACGACTCTCGCCCCAGCATTTT. It specifies CASSIGTGRLSPQHF. V gene TRBV19 combines with J gene TRBJ1-5, with 8 bases matching TRBD1. Trimming cost V 3 bases and J 9 bases; bases outside gene matches: 10. CDR1 and CDR2 (germline): LNHDA, SQIVND (reference sequence). This CDR3 comprises 15 residues.

The rearrangement joins TRBV3-1 (or the pseudogene TRBV3-2) to TRBJ2-6, with 7 bases matching TRBD1. CDR3 size: 18 residues. Per germline, CDR1 LGHDT and CDR2 YNNKEL (reference sequence). V dropped 4 bases and J dropped 1; count of bases not matched to a gene: 10. The DNA for the CDR3 is TGTGCCAGCAGCCCATCCTGGGACAGTCAGTCTGGGGCCAACGTCCTGACTTTC. Protein product: CASSPSWDSQSGANVLTF.

This clone was seen a handful of times. The genes are TRBV30 and TRBJ2-7; no reliable D call. V dropped 0 bases and J dropped 2 bases, with 8 bases sitting between them. This CDR3 region has 13 residues. Per the germline V gene, CDR1 is GTSNPN and CDR2 is SVGIG (reference sequence). DNA of the CDR3: TGTGCCTGGAGTGTTGTCACTCCCTACGAGCAGTACTTC. Translating gives CAWSVVTPYEQYF.

This chain links TRBV7-9 with TRBJ2-5; D might be TRBD1 (6 bases). The V end lost 5 bases, the J end lost 0 bases, and 19 bases lay between the germline ends. The length of the CDR3 is 17 residues. CDR1 SEHNR and CDR2 FQNEAQ come from the germline V gene (reference sequence). The DNA for the CDR3 is TGTGCCAGCAGCGGCCTGGGCAGGGGCGCCCACCAAGAGACCCAGTACTTC. Translated, it gives CASSGLGRGAHQETQYF.